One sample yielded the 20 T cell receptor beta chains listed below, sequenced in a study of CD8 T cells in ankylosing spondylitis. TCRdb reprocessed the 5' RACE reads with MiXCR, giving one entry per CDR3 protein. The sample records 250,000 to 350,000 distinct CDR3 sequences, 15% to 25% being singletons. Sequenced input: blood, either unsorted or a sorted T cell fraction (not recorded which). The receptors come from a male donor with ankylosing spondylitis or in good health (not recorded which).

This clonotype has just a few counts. DNA of the CDR3: TGTGCCATCAGCGGGACAGACTATGGCTACACCTTC. It yields the protein CAISGTDYGYTF. V is TRBV10-3 and J is TRBJ1-2; 7 bases agree with TRBD1. The junction had 1 base not matched to a gene; V was cut back by 6 bases and J by 3 bases. Germline assignment: CDR1 ENHRY and CDR2 SYGVKD. This CDR3 has 12 residues.

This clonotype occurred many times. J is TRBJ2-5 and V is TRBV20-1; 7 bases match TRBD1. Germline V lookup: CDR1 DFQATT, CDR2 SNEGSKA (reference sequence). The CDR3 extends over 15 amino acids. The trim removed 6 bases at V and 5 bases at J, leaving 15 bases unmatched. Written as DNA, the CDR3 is TGCAGTGCCAAACTCTGGACAGGCGCGAAGGAGACCCAGTACTTC. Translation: CSAKLWTGAKETQYF.

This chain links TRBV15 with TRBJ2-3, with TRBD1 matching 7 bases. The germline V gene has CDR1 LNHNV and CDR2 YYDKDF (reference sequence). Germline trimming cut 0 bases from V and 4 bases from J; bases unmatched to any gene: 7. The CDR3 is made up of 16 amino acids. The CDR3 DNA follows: TGTGCCACCAGCAGAGACCTGACAGGGTCTTCAGATACGCAGTATTTT. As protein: CATSRDLTGSSDTQYF.

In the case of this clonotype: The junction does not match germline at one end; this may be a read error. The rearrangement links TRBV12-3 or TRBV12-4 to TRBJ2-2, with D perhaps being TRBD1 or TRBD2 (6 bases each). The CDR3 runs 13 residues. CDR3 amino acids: CASGLGGTGELFF. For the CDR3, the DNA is TGTGCCAGCGGTTTAGGGGGGACCGGGGAGCTGTTTTTT.

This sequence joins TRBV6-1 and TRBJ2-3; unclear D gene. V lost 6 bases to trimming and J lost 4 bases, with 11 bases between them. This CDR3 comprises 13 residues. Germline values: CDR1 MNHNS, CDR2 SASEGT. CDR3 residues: CASRLGGSDTQYF. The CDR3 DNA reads TGTGCCAGCAGACTTGGCGGCTCAGATACGCAGTATTTT.

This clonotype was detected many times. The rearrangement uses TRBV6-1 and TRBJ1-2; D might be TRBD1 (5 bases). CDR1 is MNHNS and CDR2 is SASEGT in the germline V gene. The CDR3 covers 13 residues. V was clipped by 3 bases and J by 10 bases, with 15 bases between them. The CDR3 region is CASSDRDRGLYTF. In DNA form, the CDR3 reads TGTGCCAGCAGTGACAGGGACCGGGGTCTCTACACCTTC.

In DNA form, the CDR3 reads TGTGCCAGCAGTTTATCGGGACGGGGGGTAACCGGGGAGCTGTTTTTT. It is translated as CASSLSGRGVTGELFF. The chain combines TRBV27 with TRBJ2-2; 7 bases match TRBD2. V was clipped by 0 bases and J by 5 bases; unmatched bases: 6. The CDR3 has 16 amino acids. Germline lookup yields CDR1 MNHEY and CDR2 SMNVEV (reference sequence).

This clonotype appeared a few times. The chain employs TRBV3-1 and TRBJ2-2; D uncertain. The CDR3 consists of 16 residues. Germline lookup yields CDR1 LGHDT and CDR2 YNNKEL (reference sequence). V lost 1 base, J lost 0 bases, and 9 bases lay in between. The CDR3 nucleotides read TGTGCCAGCAGCCAAGGGGGTACATCGAACACCGGGGAGCTGTTTTTT. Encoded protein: CASSQGGTSNTGELFF.

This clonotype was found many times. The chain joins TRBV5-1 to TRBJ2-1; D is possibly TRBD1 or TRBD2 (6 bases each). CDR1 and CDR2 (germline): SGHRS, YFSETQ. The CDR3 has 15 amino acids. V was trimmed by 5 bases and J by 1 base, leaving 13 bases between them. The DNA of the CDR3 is TGCGCCAGCAGGGCCCGGGGGCCATCCTACAATGAGCAGTTCTTC. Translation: CASRARGPSYNEQFF.

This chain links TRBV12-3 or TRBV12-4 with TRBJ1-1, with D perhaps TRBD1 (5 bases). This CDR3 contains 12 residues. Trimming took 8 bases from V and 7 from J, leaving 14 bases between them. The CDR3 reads CASLGGVSEAFF. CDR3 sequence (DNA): TGTGCCAGCTTAGGAGGGGTAAGTGAAGCTTTCTTT.

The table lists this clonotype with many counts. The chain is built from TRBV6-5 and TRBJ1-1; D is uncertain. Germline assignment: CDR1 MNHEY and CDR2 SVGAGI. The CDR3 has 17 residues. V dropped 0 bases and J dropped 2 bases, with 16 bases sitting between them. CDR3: CASSYSMVRDINTEAFF. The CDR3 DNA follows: TGTGCCAGCAGTTACTCGATGGTAAGAGACATCAACACTGAAGCTTTCTTT.

As DNA, the CDR3 is TGCGCCAGCAGCTTCGGCCTAGCGGGTACGGGAGTGGATACGCAGTATTTT. This sequence encodes CASSFGLAGTGVDTQYF. The gene calls are TRBV5-1 and TRBJ2-3; 8 positions match TRBD2. J lost 6 bases, V lost 2 bases, and 14 bases had no gene match. Germline loops: CDR1 SGHRS, CDR2 YFSETQ. CDR3 length equals 17 residues.

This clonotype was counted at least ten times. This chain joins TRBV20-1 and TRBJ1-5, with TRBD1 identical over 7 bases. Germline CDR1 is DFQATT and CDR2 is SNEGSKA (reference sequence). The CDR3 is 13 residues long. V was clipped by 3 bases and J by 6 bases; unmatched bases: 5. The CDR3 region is CSASLGGPQPQHF. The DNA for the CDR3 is TGCAGTGCTAGCCTAGGGGGCCCTCAGCCCCAGCATTTT.

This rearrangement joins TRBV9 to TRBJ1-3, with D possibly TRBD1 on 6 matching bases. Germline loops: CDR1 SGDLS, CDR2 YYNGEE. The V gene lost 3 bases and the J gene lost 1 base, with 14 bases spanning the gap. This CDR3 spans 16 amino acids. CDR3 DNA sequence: TGTGCCAGCAGCGCCCCGCCTCAGGGGTCTGGAAACACCATATATTTT. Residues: CASSAPPQGSGNTIYF.

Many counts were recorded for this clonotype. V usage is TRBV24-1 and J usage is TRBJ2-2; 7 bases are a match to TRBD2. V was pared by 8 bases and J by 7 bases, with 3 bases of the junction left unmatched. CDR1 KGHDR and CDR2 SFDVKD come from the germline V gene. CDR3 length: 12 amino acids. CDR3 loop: CATTSGIGELFF. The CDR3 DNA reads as TGTGCCACCACCAGCGGGATCGGGGAGCTGTTTTTT.

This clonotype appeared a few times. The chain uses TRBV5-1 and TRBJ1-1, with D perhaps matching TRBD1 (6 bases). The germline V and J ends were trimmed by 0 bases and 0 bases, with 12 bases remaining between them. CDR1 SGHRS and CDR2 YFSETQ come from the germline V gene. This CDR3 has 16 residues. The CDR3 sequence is CASSLGAGTLNTEAFF. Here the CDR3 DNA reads TGCGCCAGCAGCTTGGGGGCCGGGACATTGAACACTGAAGCTTTCTTT.

CDR3 sequence: CASRAAQETQYF. The CDR3 DNA reads TGTGCCAGCAGGGCGGCCCAAGAGACCCAGTACTTC. The chain is built from TRBV6-5 and TRBJ2-5; D remains unclear. V was shortened by 6 bases and J by 1 base, with 6 bases between the two germline ends. The CDR3 sequence is 12 residues long. CDR1 and CDR2 from the germline V gene are MNHEY and SVGAGI.

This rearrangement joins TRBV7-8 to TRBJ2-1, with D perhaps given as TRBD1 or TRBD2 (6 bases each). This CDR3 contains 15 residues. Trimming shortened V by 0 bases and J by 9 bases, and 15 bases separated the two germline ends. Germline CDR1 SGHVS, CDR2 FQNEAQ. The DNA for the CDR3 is TGTGCCAGCAGCTTAGCCGGGACTCGAGGGGGTGAGCAGTTCTTC. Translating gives CASSLAGTRGGEQFF. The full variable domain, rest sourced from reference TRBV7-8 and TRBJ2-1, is GAGVSQSPRYKVAKRGQDVALRCDPISGHVSLFWYQQALGQGPEFLTYFQNEAQLDKSGLPSDRFFAERPEGSVSTLKIQRTQQEDSAVYLCASSLAGTRGGEQFFGPGTRLTVL.

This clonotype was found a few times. CDR3 in DNA: TGTGCCAGCAGTTTCGGCGGGCCCTGGGGAAAACTGTTTTTT. Amino acid sequence: CASSFGGPWGKLFF. The chain is built from TRBV12-3 or TRBV12-4 and TRBJ1-4, with D unresolved. This CDR3 comprises 14 residues. Trimming removed 3 bases at V and 10 bases at J, with 15 bases between.

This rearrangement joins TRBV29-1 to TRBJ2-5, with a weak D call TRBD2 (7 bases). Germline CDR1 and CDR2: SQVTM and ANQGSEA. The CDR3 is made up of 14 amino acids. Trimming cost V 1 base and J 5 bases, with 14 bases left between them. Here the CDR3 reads CSVEVGGRAETQYF. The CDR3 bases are TGCAGCGTTGAAGTCGGGGGGCGCGCGGAGACCCAGTACTTC.